These T cell receptor beta chains were read from a single sample in a study of blood T cell repertoires in COVID-19. The assay was immunoSEQ multiplex PCR, and TCRdb's table has in-frame clones only and misses some. The data hold tens of thousands of clones, with around 85% observed a single time. The sample was peripheral blood. These receptors all come from a man aged 65 to 79 with acute or convalescent COVID-19. Both conserved end residues are part of each CDR3. D genes are given only for firm matches. Only some rows state a clone size, as once, few, many or a class for expanded clones.

d_call: NA
v_call: TRBV27
j_call: TRBJ2-7
clone_size: NA
cdr3_aa: CASSLGYRAGEQYF
cdr3_nt: TGTGCCAGCAGTTTGGGGTACAGGGCGGGCGAGCAGTACTTC

d_call: TRBD2
v_call: TRBV25-1
j_call: TRBJ2-7
clone_size: NA
cdr3_aa: CASSEFGLAGAYEQYF
cdr3_nt: TGTGCCAGCAGTGAATTTGGACTAGCGGGAGCATACGAGCAGTACTTC

d_call: NA
v_call: TRBV7-9
j_call: TRBJ2-1
clone_size: NA
cdr3_aa: CASSLVVGVDLGSEQFF
cdr3_nt: TGTGCCAGCAGCTTAGTTGTCGGGGTGGACCTAGGCAGTGAGCAGTTCTTC

d_call: NA
v_call: TRBV6-5
j_call: TRBJ1-6
clone_size: many
cdr3_aa: CASSYRQGNSPLHF
cdr3_nt: TGTGCCAGCAGTTACCGGCAGGGGAACTCACCCCTCCACTTT

d_call: TRBD1
v_call: TRBV6-1
j_call: TRBJ1-1
clone_size: NA
cdr3_aa: CASREQGSGLDTEAFF
cdr3_nt: TGTGCCAGCAGGGAACAGGGGAGTGGATTGGACACTGAAGCTTTCTTT

d_call: TRBD1
v_call: TRBV30
j_call: TRBJ1-6
clone_size: NA
cdr3_aa: CAWSEKTGANSPLHF
cdr3_nt: TGTGCCTGGAGTGAGAAGACAGGGGCTAATTCACCCCTCCACTTT

d_call: TRBD1
v_call: TRBV4-1
j_call: TRBJ2-1
clone_size: NA
cdr3_aa: CASSQAPGQGAGEQFF
cdr3_nt: TGCGCCAGCAGCCAAGCCCCGGGACAGGGGGCCGGTGAGCAGTTCTTC

d_call: NA
v_call: TRBV6-5
j_call: TRBJ1-5
clone_size: NA
cdr3_aa: CASSSLNQPQHF
cdr3_nt: TGTGCCAGCAGTTCCTTAAATCAGCCCCAGCATTTT

d_call: TRBD1
v_call: TRBV2
j_call: TRBJ2-1
clone_size: NA
cdr3_aa: CASRQGGSYNEQFF
cdr3_nt: TGTGCCAGCAGACAGGGGGGCTCCTACAATGAGCAGTTCTTC

d_call: TRBD1
v_call: TRBV11-2
j_call: TRBJ1-2
clone_size: NA
cdr3_aa: CASSFYPGTGYGYTF
cdr3_nt: TGTGCCAGCAGCTTTTACCCCGGGACAGGTTATGGCTACACCTTC

d_call: NA
v_call: TRBV12-5
j_call: TRBJ2-7
clone_size: NA
cdr3_aa: CASGLFDSNQREQYF
cdr3_nt: TGTGCTAGTGGTTTGTTTGACTCTAACCAGCGCGAGCAGTACTTC